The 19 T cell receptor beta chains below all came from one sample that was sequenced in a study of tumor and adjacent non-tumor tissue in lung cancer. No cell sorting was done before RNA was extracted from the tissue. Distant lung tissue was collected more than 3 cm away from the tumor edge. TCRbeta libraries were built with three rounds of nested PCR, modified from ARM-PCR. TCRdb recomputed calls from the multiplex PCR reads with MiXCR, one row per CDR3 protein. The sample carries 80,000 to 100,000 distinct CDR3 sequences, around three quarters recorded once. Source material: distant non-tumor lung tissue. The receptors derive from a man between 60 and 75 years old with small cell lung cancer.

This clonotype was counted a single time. CDR3 nucleotide sequence: TGCGCCAGCAGCCTAGATCGGGGGCCGCACAATCAGCCCCAGCATTTT. Its translation: CASSLDRGPHNQPQHF. The chain couples TRBV4-1 to TRBJ1-5; weak D call: TRBD1 (6 bases). The CDR3 is made up of 16 amino acids. CDR1 and CDR2 from the germline V gene are MGHRA and YSYEKL. V lost 4 bases and J 3 bases, leaving 16 bases between the germline ends.

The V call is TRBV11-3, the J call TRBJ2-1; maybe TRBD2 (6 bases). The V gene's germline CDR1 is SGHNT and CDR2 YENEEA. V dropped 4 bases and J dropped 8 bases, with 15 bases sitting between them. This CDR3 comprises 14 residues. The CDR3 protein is CASSSRGIDDEQFF. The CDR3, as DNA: TGTGCCAGCAGCTCTCGCGGGATAGACGATGAGCAGTTCTTC.

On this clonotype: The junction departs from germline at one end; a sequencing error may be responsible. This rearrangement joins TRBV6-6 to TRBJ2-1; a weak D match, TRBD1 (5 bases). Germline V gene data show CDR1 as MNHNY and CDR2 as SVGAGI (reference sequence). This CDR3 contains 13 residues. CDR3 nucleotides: TGTGTCAGCAGTCCAGGGCTCTACAAAGAGCAGTTCTTC. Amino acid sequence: CVSSPGLYKEQFF.

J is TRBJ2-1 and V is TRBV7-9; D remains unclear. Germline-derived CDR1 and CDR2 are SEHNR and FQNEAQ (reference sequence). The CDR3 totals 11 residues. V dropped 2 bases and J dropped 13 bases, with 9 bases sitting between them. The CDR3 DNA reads TGTGCCAGCAGCTTATCATCCGAACAGTTCTTC. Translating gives CASSLSSEQFF.

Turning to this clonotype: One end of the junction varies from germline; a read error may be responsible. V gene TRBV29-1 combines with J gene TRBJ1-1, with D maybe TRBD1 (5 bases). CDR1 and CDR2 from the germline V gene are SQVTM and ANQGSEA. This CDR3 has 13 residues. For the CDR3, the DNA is TGCAGCGTCTTGACAGCCATGAACATTGAAACTTTCTTT. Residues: CSVLTAMNIETFF. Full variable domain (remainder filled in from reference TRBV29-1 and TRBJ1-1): SAVISQKPSRDICQRGTSLTIQCQVDSQVTMMFWYRQQPGQSLTLIATANQGSEATYESGFVIDKFPISRPNLTFSTLTVSNMSPEDSSIYLCSVLTAMNIETFFGQGTRLTVV.

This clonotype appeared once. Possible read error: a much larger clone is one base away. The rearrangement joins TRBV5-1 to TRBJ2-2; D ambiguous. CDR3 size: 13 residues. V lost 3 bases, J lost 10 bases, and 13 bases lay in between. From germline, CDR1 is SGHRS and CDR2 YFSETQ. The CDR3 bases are TGCGCCAGCAGCTGGAAGATCGCCGAGGAGCTGTTTTTT. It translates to CASSWKIAEELFF.

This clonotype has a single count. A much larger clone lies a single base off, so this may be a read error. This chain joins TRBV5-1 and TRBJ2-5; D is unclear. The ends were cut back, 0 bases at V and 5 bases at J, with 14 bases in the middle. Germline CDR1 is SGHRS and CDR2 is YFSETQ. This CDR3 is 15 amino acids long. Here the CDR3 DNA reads TGCGCCAGCAGCTTGGTCGTTGGGGTGGAGGAGACCCAGTACTTC. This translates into CASSLVVGVEETQYF.

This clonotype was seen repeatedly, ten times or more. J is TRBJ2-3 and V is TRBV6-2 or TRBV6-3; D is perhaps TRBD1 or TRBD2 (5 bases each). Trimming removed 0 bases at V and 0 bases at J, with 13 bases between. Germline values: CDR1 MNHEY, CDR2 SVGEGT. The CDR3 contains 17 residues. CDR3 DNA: TGTGCCAGCAGTTACTCGACCCGGGACCGAAGCACAGATACGCAGTATTTT. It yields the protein CASSYSTRDRSTDTQYF.

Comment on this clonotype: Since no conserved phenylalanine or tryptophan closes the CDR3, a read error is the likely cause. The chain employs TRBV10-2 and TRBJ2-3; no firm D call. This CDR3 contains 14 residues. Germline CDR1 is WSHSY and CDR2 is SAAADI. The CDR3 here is CTSSAFTSTDTQYS. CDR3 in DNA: TGCACCAGCAGTGCGTTTACTAGCACAGATACGCAGTATTCT.

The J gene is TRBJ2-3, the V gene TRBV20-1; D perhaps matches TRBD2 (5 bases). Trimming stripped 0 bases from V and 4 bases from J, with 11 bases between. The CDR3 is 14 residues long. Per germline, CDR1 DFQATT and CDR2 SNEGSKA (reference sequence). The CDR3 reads CSAREGSVADTQYF. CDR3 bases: TGCAGTGCTAGAGAAGGTAGCGTCGCAGATACGCAGTATTTT.

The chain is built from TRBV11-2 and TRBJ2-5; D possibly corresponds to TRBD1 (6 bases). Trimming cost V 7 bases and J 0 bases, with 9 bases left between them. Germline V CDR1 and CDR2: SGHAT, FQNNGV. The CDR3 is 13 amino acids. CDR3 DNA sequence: TGTGCCAGCAACTGGGACAACCAAGAGACCCAGTACTTC. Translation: CASNWDNQETQYF.

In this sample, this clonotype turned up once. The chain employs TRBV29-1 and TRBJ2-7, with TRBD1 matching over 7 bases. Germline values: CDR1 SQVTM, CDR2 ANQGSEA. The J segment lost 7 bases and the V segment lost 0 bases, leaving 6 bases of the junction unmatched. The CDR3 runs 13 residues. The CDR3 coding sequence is TGCAGCGTTGAAGAACTTAGGGGGCCGGAGCAGTACTTC. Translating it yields CSVEELRGPEQYF.

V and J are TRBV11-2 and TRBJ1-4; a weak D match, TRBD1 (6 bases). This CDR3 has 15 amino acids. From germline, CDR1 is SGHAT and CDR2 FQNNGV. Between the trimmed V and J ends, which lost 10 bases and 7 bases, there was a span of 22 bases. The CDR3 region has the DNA TGTGCCAACAGTCCGGGAGGGGGGGCGAGTGAAAAACTGTTTTTT. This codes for CANSPGGGASEKLFF.

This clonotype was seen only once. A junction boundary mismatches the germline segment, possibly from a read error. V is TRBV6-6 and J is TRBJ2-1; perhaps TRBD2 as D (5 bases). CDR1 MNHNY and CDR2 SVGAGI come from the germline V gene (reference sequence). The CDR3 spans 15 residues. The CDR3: CASTYVDSVDNEQFF. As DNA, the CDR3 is TGTGCCAGCACTTACGTAGATAGCGTTGATAATGAGCAGTTCTTC.

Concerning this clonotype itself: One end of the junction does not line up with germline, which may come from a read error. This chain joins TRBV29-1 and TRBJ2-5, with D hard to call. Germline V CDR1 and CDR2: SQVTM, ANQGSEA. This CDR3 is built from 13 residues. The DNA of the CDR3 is TGCAGCGTGTTGGACGAAAAGCAGGAGACCCAGTGCTTC. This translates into CSVLDEKQETQCF. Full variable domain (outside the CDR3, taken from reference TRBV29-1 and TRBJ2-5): SAVISQKPSRDICQRGTSLTIQCQVDSQVTMMFWYRQQPGQSLTLIATANQGSEATYESGFVIDKFPISRPNLTFSTLTVSNMSPEDSSIYLCSVLDEKQETQCFGPGTRLLVL.

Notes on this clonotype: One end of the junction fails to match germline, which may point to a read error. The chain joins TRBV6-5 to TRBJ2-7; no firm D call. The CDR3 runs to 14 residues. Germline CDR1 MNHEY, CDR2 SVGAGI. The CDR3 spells CASSLKANKYEQYF. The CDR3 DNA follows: TGTGCTAGCAGTTTGAAAGCGAACAAATACGAGCAGTACTTC.

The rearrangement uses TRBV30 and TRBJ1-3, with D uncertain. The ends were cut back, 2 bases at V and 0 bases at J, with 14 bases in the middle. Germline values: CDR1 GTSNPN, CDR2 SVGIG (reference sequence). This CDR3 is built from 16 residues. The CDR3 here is CAWSMGSVSSGNTIYF. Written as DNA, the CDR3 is TGTGCCTGGAGTATGGGCAGCGTCTCCTCTGGAAACACCATATATTTT.

In DNA form, the CDR3 reads TGTGCCAGCAGTTACACGCAAGCACTAGGGTATGAGCAGTTCTTC. This encodes CASSYTQALGYEQFF. The chain is built from TRBV6-5 and TRBJ2-1; D possibly corresponds to TRBD2 (5 bases). Deletions cut 2 bases from V and 8 bases from J, with 16 bases between. Germline CDR1 and CDR2: MNHEY and SVGAGI. The CDR3 extends over 15 amino acids.

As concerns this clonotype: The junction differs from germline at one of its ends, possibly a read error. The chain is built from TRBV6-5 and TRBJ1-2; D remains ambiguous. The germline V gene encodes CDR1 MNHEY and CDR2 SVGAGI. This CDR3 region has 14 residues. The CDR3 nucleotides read TGTGCCAGCAGTCGATTTTCGGGCATGAAAGGCTACATCTTC. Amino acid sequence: CASSRFSGMKGYIF.